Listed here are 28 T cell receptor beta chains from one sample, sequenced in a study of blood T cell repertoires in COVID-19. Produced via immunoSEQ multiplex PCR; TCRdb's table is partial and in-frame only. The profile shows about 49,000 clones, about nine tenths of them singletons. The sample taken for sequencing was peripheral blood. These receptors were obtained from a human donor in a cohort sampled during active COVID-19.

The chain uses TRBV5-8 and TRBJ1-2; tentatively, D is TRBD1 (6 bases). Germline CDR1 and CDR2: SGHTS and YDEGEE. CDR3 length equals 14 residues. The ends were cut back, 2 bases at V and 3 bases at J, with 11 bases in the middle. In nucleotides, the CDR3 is TGTGCCAGCAGCTTCCAGGGGTTCGACTATGGCTACACCTTC. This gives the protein CASSFQGFDYGYTF. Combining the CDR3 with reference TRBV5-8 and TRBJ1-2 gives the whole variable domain EAGVTQSPTHLIKTRGQQATLRCSPISGHTSVYWYQQALGLGLQFLLWYDEGEERNRGNFPPRFSGRQFPNYSSELNVNALELEDSALYLCASSFQGFDYGYTFGSGTRLTVV.

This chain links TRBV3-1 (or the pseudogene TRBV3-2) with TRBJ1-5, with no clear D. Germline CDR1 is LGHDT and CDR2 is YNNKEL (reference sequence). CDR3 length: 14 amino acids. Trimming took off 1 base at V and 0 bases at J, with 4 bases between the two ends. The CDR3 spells CASSQGSSNQPQHF. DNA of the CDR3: TGTGCCAGCAGCCAAGGCAGTAGCAATCAGCCCCAGCATTTT.

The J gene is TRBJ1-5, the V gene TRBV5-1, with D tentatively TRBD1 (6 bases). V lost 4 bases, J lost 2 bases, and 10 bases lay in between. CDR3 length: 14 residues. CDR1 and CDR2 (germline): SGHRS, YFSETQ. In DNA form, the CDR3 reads TGCGCCAGCAGCATAGGGGGTGGCAATCAGCCCCAGCATTTT. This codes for CASSIGGGNQPQHF. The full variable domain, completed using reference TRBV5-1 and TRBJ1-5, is KAGVTQTPRYLIKTRGQQVTLSCSPISGHRSVSWYQQTPGQGLQFLFEYFSETQRNKGNFPGRFSGRQFSNSRSEMNVSTLELGDSALYLCASSIGGGNQPQHFGDGTRLSIL.

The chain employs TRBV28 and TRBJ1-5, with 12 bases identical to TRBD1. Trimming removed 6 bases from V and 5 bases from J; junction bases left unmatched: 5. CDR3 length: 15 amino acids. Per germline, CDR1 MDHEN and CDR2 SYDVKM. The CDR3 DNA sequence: TGTGCCAGCAGGTCGGGACAGGGGGCTTATCAGCCCCAGCATTTT. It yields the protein CASRSGQGAYQPQHF.

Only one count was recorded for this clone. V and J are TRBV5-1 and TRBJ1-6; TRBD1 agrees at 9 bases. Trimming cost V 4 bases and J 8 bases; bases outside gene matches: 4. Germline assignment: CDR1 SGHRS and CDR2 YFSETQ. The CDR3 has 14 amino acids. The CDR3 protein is CASSLDRGDSPLHF. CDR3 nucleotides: TGCGCCAGCAGCCTGGACAGGGGAGATTCACCCCTCCACTTT.

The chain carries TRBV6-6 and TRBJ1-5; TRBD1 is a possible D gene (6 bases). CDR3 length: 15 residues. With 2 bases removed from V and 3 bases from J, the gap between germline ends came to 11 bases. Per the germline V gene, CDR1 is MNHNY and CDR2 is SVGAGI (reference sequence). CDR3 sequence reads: CASSYAHRDNQPQHF. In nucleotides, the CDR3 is TGTGCCAGCAGTTACGCCCACAGGGACAATCAGCCCCAGCATTTT.

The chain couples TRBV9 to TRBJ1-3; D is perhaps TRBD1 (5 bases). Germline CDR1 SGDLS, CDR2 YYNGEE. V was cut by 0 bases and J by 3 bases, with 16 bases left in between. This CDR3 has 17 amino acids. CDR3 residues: CASSVVGARTYGNTIYF. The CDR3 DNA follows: TGTGCCAGCAGCGTAGTTGGGGCCCGGACGTATGGAAACACCATATATTTT.

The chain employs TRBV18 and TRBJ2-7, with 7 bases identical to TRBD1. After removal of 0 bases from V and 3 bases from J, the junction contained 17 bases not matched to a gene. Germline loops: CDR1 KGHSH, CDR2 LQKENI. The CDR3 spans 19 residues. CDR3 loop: CASSPPELGQDPIYYEQYF. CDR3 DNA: TGTGCCAGCTCACCACCGGAATTAGGACAGGATCCGATTTACTACGAGCAGTACTTC.

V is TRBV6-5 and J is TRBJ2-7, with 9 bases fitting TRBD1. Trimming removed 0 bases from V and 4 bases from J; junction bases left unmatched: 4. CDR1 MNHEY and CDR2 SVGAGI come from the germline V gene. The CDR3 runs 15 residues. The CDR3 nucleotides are TGTGCCAGCAGTTACTCTTCCGGACAGGGGTACGAGCAGTACTTC. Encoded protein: CASSYSSGQGYEQYF.

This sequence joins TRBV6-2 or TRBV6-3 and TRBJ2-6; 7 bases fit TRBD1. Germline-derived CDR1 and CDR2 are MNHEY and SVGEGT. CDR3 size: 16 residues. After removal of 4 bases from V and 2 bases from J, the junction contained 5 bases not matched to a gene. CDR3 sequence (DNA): TGTGCCAGCAGTTCGACAGGGAACCCTGGGGCCAACGTCCTGACTTTC. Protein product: CASSSTGNPGANVLTF.

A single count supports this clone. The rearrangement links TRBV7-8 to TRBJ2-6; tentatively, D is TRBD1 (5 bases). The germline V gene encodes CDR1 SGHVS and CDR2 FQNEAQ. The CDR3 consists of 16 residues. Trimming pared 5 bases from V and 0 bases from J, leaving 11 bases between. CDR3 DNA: TGTGCCAGCAGCAACCAGGGCGTCTCTGGGGCCAACGTCCTGACTTTC. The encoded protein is CASSNQGVSGANVLTF. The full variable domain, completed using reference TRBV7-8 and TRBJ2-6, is GAGVSQSPRYKVAKRGQDVALRCDPISGHVSLFWYQQALGQGPEFLTYFQNEAQLDKSGLPSDRFFAERPEGSVSTLKIQRTQQEDSAVYLCASSNQGVSGANVLTFGAGSRLTVL.

This CDR3 reads CASSEEGLDNEQFF. CDR3 DNA: TGTGCCAGCAGTGAGGAGGGGCTAGACAATGAGCAGTTCTTC. J is TRBJ2-1 and V is TRBV6-4; tentatively, D is TRBD2 (6 bases). Trimming took off 3 bases at V and 5 bases at J, with 11 bases between the two ends. This CDR3 contains 14 residues. The germline CDR1 and CDR2 sequences are MRHNA and SNTAGT.

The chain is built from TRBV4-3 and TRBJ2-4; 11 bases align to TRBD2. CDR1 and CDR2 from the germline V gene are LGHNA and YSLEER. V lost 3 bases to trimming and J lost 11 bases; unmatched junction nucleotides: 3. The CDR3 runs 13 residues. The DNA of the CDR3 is TGCGCCAGCAGCCACGGACTAGCGGGTCTTCAGTACTTC. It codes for CASSHGLAGLQYF.

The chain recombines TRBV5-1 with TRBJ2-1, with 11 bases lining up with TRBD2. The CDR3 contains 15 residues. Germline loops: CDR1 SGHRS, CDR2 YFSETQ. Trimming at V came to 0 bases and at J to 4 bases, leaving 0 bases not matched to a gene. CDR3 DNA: TGCGCCAGCAGCTTGGTAGCGGGAGGGTACAATGAGCAGTTCTTC. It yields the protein CASSLVAGGYNEQFF.

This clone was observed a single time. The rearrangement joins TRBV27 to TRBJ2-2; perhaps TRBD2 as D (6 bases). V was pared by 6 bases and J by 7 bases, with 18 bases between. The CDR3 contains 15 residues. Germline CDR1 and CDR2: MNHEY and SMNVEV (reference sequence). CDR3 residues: CASSFAGPLGGELFF. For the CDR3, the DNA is TGTGCCAGCAGCTTCGCGGGACCCCTGGGCGGGGAGCTGTTTTTT.

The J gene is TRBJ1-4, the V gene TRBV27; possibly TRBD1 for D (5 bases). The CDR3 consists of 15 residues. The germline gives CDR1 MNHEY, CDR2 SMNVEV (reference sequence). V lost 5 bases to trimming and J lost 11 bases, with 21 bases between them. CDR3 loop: CASSGTGWTGSKLFF. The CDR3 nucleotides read TGTGCCAGCAGTGGGACTGGGTGGACGGGGAGTAAACTGTTTTTT.

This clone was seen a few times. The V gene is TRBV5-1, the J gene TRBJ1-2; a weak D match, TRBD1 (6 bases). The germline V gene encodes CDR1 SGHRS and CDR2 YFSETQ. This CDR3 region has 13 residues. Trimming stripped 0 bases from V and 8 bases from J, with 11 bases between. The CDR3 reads CASSLVGASGYTF. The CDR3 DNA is TGCGCCAGCAGCTTGGTGGGGGCGTCGGGCTACACCTTC.

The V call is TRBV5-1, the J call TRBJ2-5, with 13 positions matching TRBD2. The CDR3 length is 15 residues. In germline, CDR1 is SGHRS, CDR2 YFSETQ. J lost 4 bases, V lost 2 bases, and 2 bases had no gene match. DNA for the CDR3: TGCGCCAGCAGCTTAACTAGCGGGAGGGGAGAGACCCAGTACTTC. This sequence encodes CASSLTSGRGETQYF.

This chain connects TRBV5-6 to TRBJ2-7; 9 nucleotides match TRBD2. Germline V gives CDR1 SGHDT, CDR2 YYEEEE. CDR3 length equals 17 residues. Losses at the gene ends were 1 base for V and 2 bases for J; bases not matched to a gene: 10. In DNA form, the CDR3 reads TGTGCCAGCAGCTTGAGAAGCTTGGGACTAGCAACCTACGAGCAGTACTTC. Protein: CASSLRSLGLATYEQYF.

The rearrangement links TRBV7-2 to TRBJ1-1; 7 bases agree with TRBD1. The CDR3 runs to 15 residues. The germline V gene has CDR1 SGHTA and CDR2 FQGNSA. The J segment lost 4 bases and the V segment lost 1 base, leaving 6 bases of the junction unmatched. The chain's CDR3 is CASSLGGQGGTEAFF. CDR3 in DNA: TGTGCCAGCAGCTTAGGGGGGCAGGGGGGCACTGAAGCTTTCTTT.

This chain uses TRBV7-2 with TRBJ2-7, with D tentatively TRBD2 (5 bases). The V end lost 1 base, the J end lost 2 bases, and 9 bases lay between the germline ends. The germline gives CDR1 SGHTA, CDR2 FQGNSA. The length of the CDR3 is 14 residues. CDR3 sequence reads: CASSLVSDAYEQYF. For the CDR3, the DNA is TGTGCCAGCAGCTTAGTTAGCGACGCCTACGAGCAGTACTTC.

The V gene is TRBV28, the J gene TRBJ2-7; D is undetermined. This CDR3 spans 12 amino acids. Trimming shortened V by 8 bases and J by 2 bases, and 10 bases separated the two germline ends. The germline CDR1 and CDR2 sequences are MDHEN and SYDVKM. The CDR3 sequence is CASSWSPYEQYF. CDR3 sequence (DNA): TGTGCCAGCTCGTGGAGTCCCTACGAGCAGTACTTC.

CDR3 protein: CASSVWTGGPSYSNQPQHF. In DNA, the CDR3 is TGTGCCAGCAGCGTCTGGACAGGGGGCCCCAGTTATAGCAATCAGCCCCAGCATTTT. The J gene is TRBJ1-5, the V gene TRBV7-7; TRBD1 matches at 11 bases. The CDR3 runs 19 residues. Germline V gives CDR1 SSHAT, CDR2 FNYEAQ (reference sequence). V dropped 5 bases and J dropped 0; count of bases not matched to a gene: 12.

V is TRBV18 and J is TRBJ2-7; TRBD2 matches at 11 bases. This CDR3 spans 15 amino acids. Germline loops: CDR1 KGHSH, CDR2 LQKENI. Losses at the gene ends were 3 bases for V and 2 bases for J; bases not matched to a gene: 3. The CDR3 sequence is CASSPGLAETYEQYF. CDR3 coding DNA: TGTGCCAGCTCACCGGGACTAGCGGAAACCTACGAGCAGTACTTC. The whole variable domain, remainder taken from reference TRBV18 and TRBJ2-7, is NAGVMQNPRHLVRRRGQEARLRCSPMKGHSHVYWYRQLPEEGLKFMVYLQKENIIDESGMPKERFSAEFPKEGPSILRIQQVVRGDSAAYFCASSPGLAETYEQYFGPGTRLTVT.

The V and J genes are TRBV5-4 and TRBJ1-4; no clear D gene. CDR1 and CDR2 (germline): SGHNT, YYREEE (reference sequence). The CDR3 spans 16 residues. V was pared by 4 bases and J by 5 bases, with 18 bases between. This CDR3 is CASSPSVPGPNEKLFF. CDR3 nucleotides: TGTGCCAGCAGCCCATCGGTCCCAGGCCCAAATGAAAAACTGTTTTTT.

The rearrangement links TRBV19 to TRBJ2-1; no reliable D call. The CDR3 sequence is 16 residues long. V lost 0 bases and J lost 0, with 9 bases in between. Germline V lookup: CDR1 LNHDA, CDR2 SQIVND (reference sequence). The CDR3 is CASSIDPTSSYNEQFF. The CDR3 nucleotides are TGTGCCAGTAGTATAGACCCGACAAGCTCCTACAATGAGCAGTTCTTC.

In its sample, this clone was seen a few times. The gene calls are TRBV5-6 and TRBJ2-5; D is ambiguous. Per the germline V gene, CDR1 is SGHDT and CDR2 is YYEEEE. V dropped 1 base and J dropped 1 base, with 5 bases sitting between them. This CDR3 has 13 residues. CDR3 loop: CASSLTFQETQYF. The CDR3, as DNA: TGTGCCAGCAGCTTGACATTCCAAGAGACCCAGTACTTC.

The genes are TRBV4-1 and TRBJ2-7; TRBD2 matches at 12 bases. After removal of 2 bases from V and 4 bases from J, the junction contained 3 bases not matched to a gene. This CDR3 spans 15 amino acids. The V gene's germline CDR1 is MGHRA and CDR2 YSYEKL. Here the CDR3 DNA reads TGCGCCAGCAGCCAACCGACTAGCGGGAGTTACGAGCAGTACTTC. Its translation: CASSQPTSGSYEQYF.